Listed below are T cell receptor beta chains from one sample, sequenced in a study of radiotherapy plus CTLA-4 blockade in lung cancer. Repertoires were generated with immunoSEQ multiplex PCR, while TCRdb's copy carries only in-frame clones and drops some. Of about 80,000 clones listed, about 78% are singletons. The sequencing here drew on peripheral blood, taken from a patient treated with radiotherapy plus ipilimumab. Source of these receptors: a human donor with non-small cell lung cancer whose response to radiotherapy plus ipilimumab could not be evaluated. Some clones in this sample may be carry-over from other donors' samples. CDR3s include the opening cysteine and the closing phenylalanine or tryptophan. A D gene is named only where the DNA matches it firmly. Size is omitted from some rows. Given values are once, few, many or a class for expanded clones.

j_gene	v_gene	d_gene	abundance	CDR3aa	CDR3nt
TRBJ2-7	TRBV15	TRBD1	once	CATSRDRTGIYEQYF	TGTGCCACCAGCAGAGATAGGACAGGGATCTACGAGCAGTACTTC
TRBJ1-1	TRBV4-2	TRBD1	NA	CAVWGTGGASPEAFF	TGTGCCGTGTGGGGGACAGGGGGCGCCTCGCCTGAAGCTTTCTTT
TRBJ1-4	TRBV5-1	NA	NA	CASSLGSGNEKLFF	TGCGCCAGCAGCTTGGGGTCCGGTAATGAAAAACTGTTTTTT
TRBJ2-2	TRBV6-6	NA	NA	CATAPRGAQAAGELFF	TGTGCCACCGCCCCTAGAGGCGCGCAAGCGGCCGGGGAGCTGTTTTTT
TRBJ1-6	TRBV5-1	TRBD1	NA	CASSASGTDNSPLHF	TGCGCCAGCAGCGCCTCCGGGACAGATAATTCACCCCTCCACTTT
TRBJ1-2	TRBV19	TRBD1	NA	CASSLGQGQGGYTF	TGTGCCAGTAGCCTAGGACAGGGGCAGGGTGGCTACACCTTC
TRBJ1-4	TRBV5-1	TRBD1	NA	CASSLEATGGGKLFF	TGCGCCAGCAGCTTGGAAGCCACAGGGGGAGGAAAACTGTTTTTT
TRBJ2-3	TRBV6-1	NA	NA	CASRSSVSADTQYF	TGTGCCAGCAGGTCTAGCGTCAGCGCAGATACGCAGTATTTT
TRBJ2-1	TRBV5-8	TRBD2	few	CASSLGSGGAINEQFF	TGTGCCAGCAGCTTGGGGAGCGGGGGGGCGATCAATGAGCAGTTCTTC
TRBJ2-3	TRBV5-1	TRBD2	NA	CASSTGTSGGAADTQYF	TGCGCCAGCAGCACCGGGACTAGCGGGGGGGCGGCAGATACGCAGTATTTT
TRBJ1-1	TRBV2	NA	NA	CASSEPRMNTEAFF	TGTGCCAGCAGTGAGCCCAGAATGAACACTGAAGCTTTCTTT